This TCR beta chain stems from a study of T cells in Graves' hyperthyroidism and ophthalmopathy. Study-level information: At the time of initial diagnosis and before any treatment, peripheral blood was collected.

V lost 5 bases and J lost 1; bases outside the gene matches: 7. The germline CDR1 and CDR2 sequences are MNHEY and SMNVEV (reference sequence). This CDR3 is built from 16 residues. This clonotype occurred a few times. The antigen remains unidentified. Using RNA transcripts as the source, TCR beta CDR3 regions were amplified. The TCR CDR3 first-round RT-PCR relied on the HTBI primer set. MiXCR, run by TCRdb on the multiplex PCR reads, gives a single entry per CDR3 protein. The sample contains around 420,000 distinct CDR3 sequences, about 15% of which appear only once. Study-level points and caveats: Most clonotypes that expanded in the thyroid above 0.001 also showed up in blood. Ophthalmopathy, which appeared later, was predicted by the model a median about 6 months before onset.

The genes are TRBV27 and TRBJ1-5; 8 bases map to TRBD1. This receptor was taken from a woman under 30 with Graves' hyperthyroidism. The sequencing input was blood. CDR3 nucleotide sequence: TGTGCCAGCAGTCAGGACAGGGCGGGAAGCAATCAGCCCCAGCATTTT. As protein: CASSQDRAGSNQPQHF.